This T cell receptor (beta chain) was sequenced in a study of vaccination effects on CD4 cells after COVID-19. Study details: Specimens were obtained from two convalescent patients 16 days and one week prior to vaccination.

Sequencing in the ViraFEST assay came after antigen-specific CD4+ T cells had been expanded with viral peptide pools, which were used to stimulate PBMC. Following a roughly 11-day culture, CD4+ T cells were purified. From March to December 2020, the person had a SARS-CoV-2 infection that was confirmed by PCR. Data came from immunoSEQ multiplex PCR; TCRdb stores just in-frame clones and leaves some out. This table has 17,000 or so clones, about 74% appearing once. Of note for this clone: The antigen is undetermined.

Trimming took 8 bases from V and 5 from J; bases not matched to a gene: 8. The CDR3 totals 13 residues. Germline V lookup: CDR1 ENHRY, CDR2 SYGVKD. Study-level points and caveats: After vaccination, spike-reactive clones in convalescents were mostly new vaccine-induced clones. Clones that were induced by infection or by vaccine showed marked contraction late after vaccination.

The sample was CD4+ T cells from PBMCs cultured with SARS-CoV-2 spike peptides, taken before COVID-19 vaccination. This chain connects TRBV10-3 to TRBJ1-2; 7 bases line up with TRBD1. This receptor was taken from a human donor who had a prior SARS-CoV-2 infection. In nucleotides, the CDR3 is TGTGCCATCCGACAGGGTGGCCCTTATGGCTACACCTTC. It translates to CAIRQGGPYGYTF.